This T cell receptor (beta chain) was identified in a study of T cell repertoires in cytomegalovirus infection. Study as a whole: Selection of CMV epitopes for the study included recently identified HLA-C-restricted and well-studied HLA-B-restricted ones. Broader study findings: Predominance within the ex vivo response was attributable to HLA-C-restricted CMV-specific TCR beta clonotypes. Frequencies of public TCR beta families were cumulated, and this identified carriers of CMV plus the relevant HLA.

TCRdb re-derived calls from the reads in MiXCR, one entry per CDR3 protein. The table includes approximately 120,000 distinct CDR3 sequences, under 30% detected once. Comments on this clonotype: The antigen is not known.

Germline V CDR1 and CDR2: SEHNR, FQNEAQ (reference sequence). The CDR3 sequence is 17 residues long. V lost 5 bases to trimming and J lost 3 bases; unmatched junction nucleotides: 13. The V call is TRBV7-9, the J call TRBJ2-1, with TRBD2 matching over 7 bases. The material sequenced was CD8+ T cells from cultured PBMCs, taken from culture after CMV antigen stimulation. The TCR sequence derives from a human donor in good health (CMV status not recorded). Some clones in this sample may be carry-over from other donors' samples. The CDR3 DNA reads TGTGCCAGCAGCACCCAGTTTCAAGCGGGAAACTACAATGAGCAGTTCTTC. Its translation: CASSTQFQAGNYNEQFF.